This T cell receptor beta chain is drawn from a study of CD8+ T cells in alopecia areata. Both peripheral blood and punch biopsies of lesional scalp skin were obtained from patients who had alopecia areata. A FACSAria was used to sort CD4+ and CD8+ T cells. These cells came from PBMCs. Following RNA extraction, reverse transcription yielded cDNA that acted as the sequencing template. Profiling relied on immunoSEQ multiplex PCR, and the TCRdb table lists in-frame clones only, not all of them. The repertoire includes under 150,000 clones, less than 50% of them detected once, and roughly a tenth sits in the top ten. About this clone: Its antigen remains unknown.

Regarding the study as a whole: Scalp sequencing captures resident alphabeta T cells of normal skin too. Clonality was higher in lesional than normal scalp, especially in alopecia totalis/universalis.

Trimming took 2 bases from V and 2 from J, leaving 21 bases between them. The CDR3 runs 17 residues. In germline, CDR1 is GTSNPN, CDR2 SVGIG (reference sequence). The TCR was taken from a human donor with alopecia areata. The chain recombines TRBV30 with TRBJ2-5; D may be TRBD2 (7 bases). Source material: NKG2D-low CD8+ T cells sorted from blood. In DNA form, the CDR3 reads TGTGCCTGGAGTACCCCCGGGGGGCTGTGGGCACAAGAGACCCAGTACTTC. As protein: CAWSTPGGLWAQETQYF. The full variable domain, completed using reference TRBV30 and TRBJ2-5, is SQTIHQWPATLVQPVGSPLSLECTVEGTSNPNLYWYRQAAGRGLQLLFYSVGIGQISSEVPQNLSASRPQDRQFILSSKKLLLSDSGFYLCAWSTPGGLWAQETQYFGPGTRLLVL.